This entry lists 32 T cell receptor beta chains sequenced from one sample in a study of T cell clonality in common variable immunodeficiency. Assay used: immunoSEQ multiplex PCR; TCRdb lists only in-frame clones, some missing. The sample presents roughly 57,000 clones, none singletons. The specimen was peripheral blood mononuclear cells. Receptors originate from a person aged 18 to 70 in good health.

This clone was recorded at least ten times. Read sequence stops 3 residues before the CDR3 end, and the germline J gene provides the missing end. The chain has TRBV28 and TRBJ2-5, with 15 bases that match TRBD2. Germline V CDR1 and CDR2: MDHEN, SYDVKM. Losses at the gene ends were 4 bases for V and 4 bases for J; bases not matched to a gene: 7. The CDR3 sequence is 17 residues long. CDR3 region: CASSYPGTSGGPETQYF. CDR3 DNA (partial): TGTGCCAGCAGTTACCCCGGGACTAGCGGGGGGCCAGAGACC.

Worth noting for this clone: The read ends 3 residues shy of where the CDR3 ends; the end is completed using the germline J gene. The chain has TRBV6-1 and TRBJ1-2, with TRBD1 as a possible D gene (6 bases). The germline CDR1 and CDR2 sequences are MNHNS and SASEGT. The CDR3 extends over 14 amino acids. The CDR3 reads CASSGPGEVNDYTF. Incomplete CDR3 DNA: TGTGCCAGCAGTGGGCCAGGGGAGGTGAATGAC.

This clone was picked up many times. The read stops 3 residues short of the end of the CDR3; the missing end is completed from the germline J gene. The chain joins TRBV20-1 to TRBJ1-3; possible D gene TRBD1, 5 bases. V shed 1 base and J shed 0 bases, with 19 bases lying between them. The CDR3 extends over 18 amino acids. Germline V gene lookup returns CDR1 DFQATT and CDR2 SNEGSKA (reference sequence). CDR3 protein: CSARGTSGGVNSGNTIYF. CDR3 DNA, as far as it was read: TGCAGTGCTAGAGGGACATCCGGAGGGGTTAACTCTGGAAACACC.

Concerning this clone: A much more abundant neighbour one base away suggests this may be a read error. The sequenced CDR3 bases are TGTGCCAGCAGCTTAGTAGAGAGTGGAGGGGAAAAG. Protein sequence: CASSLVESGGEK. The entire CDR3 protein reads CASSLVESGGEKLFF. The V and J genes are TRBV7-9 and TRBJ2-2, with D perhaps TRBD2 (6 bases). The DNA ends 3 residues before the CDR3 does, and the rest of the CDR3 is filled in from the germline J gene. This CDR3 is built from 15 residues. Germline CDR1 and CDR2: SEHNR and FQNEAQ (reference sequence).

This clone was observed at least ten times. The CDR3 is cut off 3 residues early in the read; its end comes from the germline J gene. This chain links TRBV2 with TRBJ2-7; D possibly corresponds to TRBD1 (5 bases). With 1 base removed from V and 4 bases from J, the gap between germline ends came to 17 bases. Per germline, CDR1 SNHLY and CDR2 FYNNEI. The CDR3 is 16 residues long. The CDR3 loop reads CASSEGQTPLGYEQYF. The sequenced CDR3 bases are TGTGCCAGCAGTGAAGGACAGACCCCCTTGGGGTACGAG. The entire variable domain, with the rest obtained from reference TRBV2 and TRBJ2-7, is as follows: EPEVTQTPSHQVTQMGQEVILRCVPISNHLYFYWYRQILGQKVEFLVSFYNNEISEKSEIFDDQFSVERPDGSNFTLKIRSTKLEDSAMYFCASSEGQTPLGYEQYFGPGTRLTVT.

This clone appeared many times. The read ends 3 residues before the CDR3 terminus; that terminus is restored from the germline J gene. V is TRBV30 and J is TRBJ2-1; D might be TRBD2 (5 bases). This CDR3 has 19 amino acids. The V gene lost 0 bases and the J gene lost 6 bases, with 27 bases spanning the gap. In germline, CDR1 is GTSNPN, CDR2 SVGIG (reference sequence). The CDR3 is CAWSVHETTIRWVSNEQFF. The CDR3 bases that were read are TGTGCCTGGAGTGTACATGAGACTACTATTCGTTGGGTATCCAATGAG.

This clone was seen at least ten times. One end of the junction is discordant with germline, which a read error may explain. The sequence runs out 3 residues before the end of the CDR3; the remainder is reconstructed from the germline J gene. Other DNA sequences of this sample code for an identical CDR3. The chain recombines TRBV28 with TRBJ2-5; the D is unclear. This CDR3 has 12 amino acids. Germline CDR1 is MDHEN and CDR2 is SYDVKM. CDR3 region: CASSLSRETQYF. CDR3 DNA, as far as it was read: TGTGCCAGCAGCTTATCACGGGAGACC.

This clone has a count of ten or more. The CDR3 protein is CASSIVPGGNTEAFF. CDR3 DNA, as far as it was read: TGTGCCAGTAGTATAGTCCCAGGGGGGAACACTGAA. The V call is TRBV19, the J call TRBJ1-1; 7 nucleotides line up with TRBD1. The sequenced fragment ends 3 residues before the CDR3 boundary, so the rest is inferred from the germline J gene. V lost 1 base and J lost 1; bases outside the gene matches: 3. The CDR3 has 15 amino acids. Germline V CDR1 and CDR2: LNHDA, SQIVND (reference sequence).

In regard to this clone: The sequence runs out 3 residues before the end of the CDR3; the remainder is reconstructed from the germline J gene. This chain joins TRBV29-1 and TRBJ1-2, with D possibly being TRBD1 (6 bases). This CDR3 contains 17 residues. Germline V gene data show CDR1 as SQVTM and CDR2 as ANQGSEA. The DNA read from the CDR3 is TGCAGCGTTGCCTCTCTTCCTACAGGGAGATTCTACAATGAC. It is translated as CSVASLPTGRFYND. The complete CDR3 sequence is CSVASLPTGRFYNDYTF.

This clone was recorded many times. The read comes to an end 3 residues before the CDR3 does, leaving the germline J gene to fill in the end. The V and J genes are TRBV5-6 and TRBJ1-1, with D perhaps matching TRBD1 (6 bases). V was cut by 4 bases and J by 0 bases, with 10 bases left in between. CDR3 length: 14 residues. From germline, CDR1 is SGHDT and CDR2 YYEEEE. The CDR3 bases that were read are TGTGCCAGCAGCGAGGACAGTATGAACACTGAA. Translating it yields CASSEDSMNTE. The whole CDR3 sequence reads CASSEDSMNTEAFF. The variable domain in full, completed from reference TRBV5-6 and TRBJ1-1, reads DAGVTQSPTHLIKTRGQQVTLRCSPKSGHDTVSWYQQALGQGPQFIFQYYEEEERQRGNFPDRFSGHQFPNYSSELNVNALLLGDSALYLCASSEDSMNTEAFFGQGTRLTVV.

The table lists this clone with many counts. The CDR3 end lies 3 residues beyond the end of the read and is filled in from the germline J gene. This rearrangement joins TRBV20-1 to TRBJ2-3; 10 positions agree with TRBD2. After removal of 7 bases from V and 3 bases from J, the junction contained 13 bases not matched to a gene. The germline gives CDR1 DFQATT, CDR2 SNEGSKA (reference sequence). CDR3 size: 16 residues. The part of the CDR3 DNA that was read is TGCAGTGGTACCTTTCCTAGCGGGAGTGATACAGATACG. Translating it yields CSGTFPSGSDTDT. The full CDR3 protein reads CSGTFPSGSDTDTQYF.

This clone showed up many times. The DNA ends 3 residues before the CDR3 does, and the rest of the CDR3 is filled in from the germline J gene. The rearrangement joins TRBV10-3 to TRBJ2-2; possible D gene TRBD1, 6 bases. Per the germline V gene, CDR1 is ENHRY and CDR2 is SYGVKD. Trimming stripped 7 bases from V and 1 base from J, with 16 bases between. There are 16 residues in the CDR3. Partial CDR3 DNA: TGTGCCATCAATATTTCAGGGGATGAGAACACCGGGGAG. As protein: CAINISGDENTGE. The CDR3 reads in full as CAINISGDENTGELFF.

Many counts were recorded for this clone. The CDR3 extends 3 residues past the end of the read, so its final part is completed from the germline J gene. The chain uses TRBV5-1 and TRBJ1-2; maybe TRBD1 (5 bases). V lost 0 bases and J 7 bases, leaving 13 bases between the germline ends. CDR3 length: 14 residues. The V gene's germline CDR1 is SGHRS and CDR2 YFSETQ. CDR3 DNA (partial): TGCGCCAGCAGCTTGGGAGGCGGGGCGCGTGGC. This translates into CASSLGGGARG. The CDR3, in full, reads CASSLGGGARGYTF.

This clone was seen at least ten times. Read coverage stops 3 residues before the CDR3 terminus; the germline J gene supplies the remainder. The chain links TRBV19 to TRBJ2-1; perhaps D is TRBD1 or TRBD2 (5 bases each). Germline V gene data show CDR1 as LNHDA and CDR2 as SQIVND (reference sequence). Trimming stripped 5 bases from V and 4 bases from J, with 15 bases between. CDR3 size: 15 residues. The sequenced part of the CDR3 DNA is TGTGCCAGTAGTCGTCAGGGTCGGGAATACAATGAG. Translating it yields CASSRQGREYNE. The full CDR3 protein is CASSRQGREYNEQFF.

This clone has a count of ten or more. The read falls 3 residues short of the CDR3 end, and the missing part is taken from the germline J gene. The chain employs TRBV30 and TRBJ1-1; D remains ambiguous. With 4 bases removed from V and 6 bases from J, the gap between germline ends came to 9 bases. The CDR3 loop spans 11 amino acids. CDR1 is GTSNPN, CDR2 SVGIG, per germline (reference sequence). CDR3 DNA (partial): TGTGCCTGGACCCTCAGTGCTGAA. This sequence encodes CAWTLSAE. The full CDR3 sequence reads CAWTLSAEAFF.

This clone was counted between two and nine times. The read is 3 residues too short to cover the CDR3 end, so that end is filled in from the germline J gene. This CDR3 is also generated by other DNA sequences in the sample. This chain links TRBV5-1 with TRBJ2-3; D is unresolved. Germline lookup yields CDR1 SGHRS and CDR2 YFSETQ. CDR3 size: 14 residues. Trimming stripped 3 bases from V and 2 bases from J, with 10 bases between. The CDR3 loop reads CASSSFRDTDTQYF. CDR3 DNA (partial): TGCGCCAGCAGCTCCTTCAGAGACACAGATACG.

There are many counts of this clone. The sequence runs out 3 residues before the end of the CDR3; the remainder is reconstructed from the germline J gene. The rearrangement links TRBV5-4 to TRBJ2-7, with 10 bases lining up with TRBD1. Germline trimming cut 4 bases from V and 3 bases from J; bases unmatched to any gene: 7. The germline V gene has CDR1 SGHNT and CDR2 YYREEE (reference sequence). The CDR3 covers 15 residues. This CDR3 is CASSPGTGAIYEQYF. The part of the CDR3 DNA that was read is TGTGCCAGCAGCCCAGGGACAGGGGCTATCTACGAG. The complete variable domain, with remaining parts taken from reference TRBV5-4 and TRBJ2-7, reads ETGVTQSPTHLIKTRGQQVTLRCSSQSGHNTVSWYQQALGQGPQFIFQYYREEENGRGNFPPRFSGLQFPNYSSELNVNALELDDSALYLCASSPGTGAIYEQYFGPGTRLTVT.

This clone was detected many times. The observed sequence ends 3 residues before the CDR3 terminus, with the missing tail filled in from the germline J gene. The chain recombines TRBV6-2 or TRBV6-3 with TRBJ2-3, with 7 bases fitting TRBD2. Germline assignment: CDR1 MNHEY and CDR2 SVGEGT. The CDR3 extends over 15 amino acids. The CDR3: CASSIGGSHQETQYF. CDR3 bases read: TGTGCCAGCAGCATTGGCGGGAGCCACCAAGAGACG.

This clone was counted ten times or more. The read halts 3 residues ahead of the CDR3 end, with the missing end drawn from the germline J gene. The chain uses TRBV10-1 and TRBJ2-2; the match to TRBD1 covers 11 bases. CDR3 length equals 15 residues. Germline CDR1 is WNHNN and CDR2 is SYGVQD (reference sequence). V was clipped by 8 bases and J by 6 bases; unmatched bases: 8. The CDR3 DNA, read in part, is TGCGCCAGCTCTCGGGGGACAGGGGGACCCGGGGAG. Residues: CASSRGTGGPGE. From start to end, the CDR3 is CASSRGTGGPGELFF.

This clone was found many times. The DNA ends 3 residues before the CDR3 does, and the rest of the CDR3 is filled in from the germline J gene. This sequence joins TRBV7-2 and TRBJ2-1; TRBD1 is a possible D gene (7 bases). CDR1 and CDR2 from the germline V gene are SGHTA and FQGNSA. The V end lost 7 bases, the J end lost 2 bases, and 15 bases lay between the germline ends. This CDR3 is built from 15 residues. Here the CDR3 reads CASTRGTAAYNEQFF. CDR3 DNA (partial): TGTGCCAGCACCCGGGGGACAGCCGCCTACAATGAG.

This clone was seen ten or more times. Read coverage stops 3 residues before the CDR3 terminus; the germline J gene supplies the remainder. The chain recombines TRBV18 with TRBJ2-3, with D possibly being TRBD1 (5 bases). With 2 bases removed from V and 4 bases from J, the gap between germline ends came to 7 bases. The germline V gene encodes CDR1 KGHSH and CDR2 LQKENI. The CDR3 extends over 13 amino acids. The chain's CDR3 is CASSPGAADTQYF. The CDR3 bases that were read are TGTGCCAGCTCACCAGGGGCCGCAGATACG.

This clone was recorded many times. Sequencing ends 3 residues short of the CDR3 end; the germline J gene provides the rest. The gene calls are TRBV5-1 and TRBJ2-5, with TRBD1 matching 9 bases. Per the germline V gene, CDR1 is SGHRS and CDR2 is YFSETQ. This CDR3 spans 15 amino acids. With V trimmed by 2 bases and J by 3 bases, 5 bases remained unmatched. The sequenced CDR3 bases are TGCGCCAGCAGCTTAGCTACAGGGGGCGAAGAGACC. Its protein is CASSLATGGEET. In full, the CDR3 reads CASSLATGGEETQYF.

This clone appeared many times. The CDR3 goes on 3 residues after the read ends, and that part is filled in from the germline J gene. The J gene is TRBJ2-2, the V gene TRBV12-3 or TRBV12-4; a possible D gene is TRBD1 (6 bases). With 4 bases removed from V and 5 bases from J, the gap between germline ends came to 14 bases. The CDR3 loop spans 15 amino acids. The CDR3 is CASSSEPQGTGELFF. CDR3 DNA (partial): TGTGCCAGCAGTTCCGAGCCGCAGGGGACCGGGGAG.

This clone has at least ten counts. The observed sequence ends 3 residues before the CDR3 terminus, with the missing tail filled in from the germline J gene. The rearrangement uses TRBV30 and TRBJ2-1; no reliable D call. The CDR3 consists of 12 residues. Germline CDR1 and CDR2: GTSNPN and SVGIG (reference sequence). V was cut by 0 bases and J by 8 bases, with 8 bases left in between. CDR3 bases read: TGTGCCTGGAGTGTACTCCGGGATGAG. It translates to CAWSVLRDE. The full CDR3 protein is CAWSVLRDEQFF.

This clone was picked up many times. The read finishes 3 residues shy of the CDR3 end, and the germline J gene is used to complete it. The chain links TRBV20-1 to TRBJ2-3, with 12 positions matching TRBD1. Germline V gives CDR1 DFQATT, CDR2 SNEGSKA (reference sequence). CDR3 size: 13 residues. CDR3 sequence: CSARDRGQETQYF. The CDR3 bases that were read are TGCAGTGCCCGGGACAGGGGGCAGGAGACG.

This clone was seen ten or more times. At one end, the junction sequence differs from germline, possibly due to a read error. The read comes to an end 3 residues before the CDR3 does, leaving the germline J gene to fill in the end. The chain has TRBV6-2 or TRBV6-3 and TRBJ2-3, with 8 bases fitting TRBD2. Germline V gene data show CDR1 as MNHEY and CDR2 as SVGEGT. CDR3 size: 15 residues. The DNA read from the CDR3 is TGTGCCAGCACTTACGGGCGGGGGGCCAGCGGGACG. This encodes CASTYGRGASGT. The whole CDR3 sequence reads CASTYGRGASGTQYF.

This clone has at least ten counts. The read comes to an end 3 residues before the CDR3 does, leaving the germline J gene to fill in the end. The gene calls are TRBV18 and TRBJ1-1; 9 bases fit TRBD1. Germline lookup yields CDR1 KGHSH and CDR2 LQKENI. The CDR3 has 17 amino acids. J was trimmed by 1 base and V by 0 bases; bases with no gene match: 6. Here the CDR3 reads CASSPPGQGWRNTEAFF. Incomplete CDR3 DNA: TGTGCCAGCTCACCACCGGGACAGGGTTGGAGGAACACTGAA.

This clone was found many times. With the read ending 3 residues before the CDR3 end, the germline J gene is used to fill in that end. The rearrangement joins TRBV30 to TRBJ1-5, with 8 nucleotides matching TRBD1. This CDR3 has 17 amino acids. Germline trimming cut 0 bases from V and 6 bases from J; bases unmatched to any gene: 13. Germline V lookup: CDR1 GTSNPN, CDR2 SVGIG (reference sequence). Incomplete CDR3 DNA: TGTGCCTGGAGTGTGGCAGGTAGGGGACAGGCTATTCAGCCC. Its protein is CAWSVAGRGQAIQP. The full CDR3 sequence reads CAWSVAGRGQAIQPQHF.

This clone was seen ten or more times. The part of the CDR3 DNA that was read is TGTGCCAGCAGCTTCCCCCCTGACAATGAG. Its translation is CASSFPPDNE. The full CDR3 sequence reads CASSFPPDNEQFF. The chain has TRBV5-4 and TRBJ2-1; D uncertain. The read comes to an end 3 residues before the CDR3 does, leaving the germline J gene to fill in the end. Germline CDR1 reads SGHNT; CDR2 reads YYREEE (reference sequence). Trimming removed 2 bases from V and 5 bases from J, with 8 bases in between. There are 13 residues in the CDR3.

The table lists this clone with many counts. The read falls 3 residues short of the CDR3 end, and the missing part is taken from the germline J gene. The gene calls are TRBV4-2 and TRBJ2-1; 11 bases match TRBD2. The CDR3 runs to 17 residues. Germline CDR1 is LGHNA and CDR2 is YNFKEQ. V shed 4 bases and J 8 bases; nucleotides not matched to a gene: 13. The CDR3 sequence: CASSLGISGGAYDEQFF. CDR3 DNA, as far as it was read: TGTGCCAGCAGCCTAGGAATTAGCGGGGGGGCGTACGATGAG.

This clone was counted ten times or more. CDR3 residues: CASSMGGGFTEAFF. The sequenced CDR3 bases are TGTGCCAGTAGTATGGGGGGGGGCTTCACTGAA. The chain recombines TRBV19 with TRBJ1-1; a possible D gene is TRBD1 (6 bases). The CDR3 goes on 3 residues after the read ends, and that part is filled in from the germline J gene. CDR1 LNHDA and CDR2 SQIVND come from the germline V gene (reference sequence). This CDR3 region has 14 residues. V dropped 3 bases and J dropped 4 bases, with 12 bases sitting between them.

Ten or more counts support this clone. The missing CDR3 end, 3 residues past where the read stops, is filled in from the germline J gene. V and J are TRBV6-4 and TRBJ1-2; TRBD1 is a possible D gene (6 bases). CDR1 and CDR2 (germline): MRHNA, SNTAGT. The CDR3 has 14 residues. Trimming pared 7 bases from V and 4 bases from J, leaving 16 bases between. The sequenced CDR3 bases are TGTGCCAGCAATACCGACAGGAAAAGCTATGGC. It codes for CASNTDRKSYG. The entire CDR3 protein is CASNTDRKSYGYTF.